Listed here are 26 T cell receptor beta chains from one sample, sequenced in a study of blood T cell repertoires in COVID-19. Sequenced by immunoSEQ multiplex PCR; TCRdb stores in-frame clones only, minus some. The sample comprises about 200,000 clones, 92% of which are singletons, and approximately 1.2% rests with the top ten. The sequencing input was peripheral blood. The source is a man aged 25 to 45 with acute or convalescent COVID-19.

The J gene is TRBJ2-2, the V gene TRBV7-3; D ambiguous. From germline, CDR1 is SGHTA and CDR2 FQGTGA. V lost 3 bases and J 7 bases, leaving 9 bases between the germline ends. The CDR3 is 13 residues long. The CDR3 spells CASSFEVGGELFF. The CDR3 DNA follows: TGTGCCAGCAGCTTTGAAGTCGGCGGGGAGCTGTTTTTT.

CDR3 residues: CASSLVAGSYGYTF. CDR3 bases: TGCGCCAGCAGCTTGGTAGCCGGCAGCTATGGCTACACCTTC. V and J are TRBV5-1 and TRBJ1-2, with D uncertain. The germline V gene encodes CDR1 SGHRS and CDR2 YFSETQ. Deletions cut 0 bases from V and 4 bases from J, with 10 bases between. The CDR3 totals 14 residues.

The chain employs TRBV6-6 and TRBJ2-7, with D maybe TRBD2 (5 bases). V lost 8 bases and J lost 6, with 14 bases in between. Germline CDR1 reads MNHNY; CDR2 reads SVGAGI (reference sequence). The CDR3 contains 12 residues. The CDR3, as DNA: TGTGCCAGCGGAGGAAGGACCCTCGAGCAGTACTTC. Encoded protein: CASGGRTLEQYF.

In its sample, this clone was seen once. The gene calls are TRBV30 and TRBJ1-5; 8 nucleotides match TRBD1. Germline loops: CDR1 GTSNPN, CDR2 SVGIG (reference sequence). The CDR3 consists of 15 residues. The ends lost 3 bases at V and 7 bases at J; junction bases unmatched: 11. The CDR3, as DNA: TGTGCCTGGAGCCGAGGGACAGGCGCCGGGCAGCCCCAGCATTTT. Translated: CAWSRGTGAGQPQHF.

A single count supports this clone. The chain joins TRBV18 to TRBJ2-3; possibly TRBD1 for D (6 bases). Germline V CDR1 and CDR2: KGHSH, LQKENI. The CDR3 has 14 residues. Trimming took 3 bases from V and 1 from J, leaving 8 bases between them. The CDR3 DNA follows: TGTGCCAGCTCACCGAGACAGGGCACAGATACGCAGTATTTT. This encodes CASSPRQGTDTQYF.

This clone was seen just once. J is TRBJ1-3 and V is TRBV18; 10 bases are a match to TRBD1. Germline trimming cut 4 bases from V and 4 bases from J; bases unmatched to any gene: 7. The CDR3 length is 16 residues. Germline CDR1 is KGHSH and CDR2 is LQKENI. The CDR3, as DNA: TGTGCCAGCTCACGCGGTGGGACAGGGGTCGGAAACACCATATATTTT. Translating gives CASSRGGTGVGNTIYF.

V is TRBV5-1 and J is TRBJ2-6; possible D gene TRBD1, 6 bases. The CDR3 extends over 16 amino acids. CDR1 SGHRS and CDR2 YFSETQ come from the germline V gene. Trimming stripped 6 bases from V and 0 bases from J, with 13 bases between. CDR3 DNA: TGCGCCAGCAACGTACAGGGCTCCTCTGGGGCCAACGTCCTGACTTTC. Translated, it gives CASNVQGSSGANVLTF.

The DNA for the CDR3 is TGTGCCAGCAGTCGGACAGGGATGGAGACCCAGTACTTC. Translating gives CASSRTGMETQYF. The chain carries TRBV6-5 and TRBJ2-5; 8 bases map to TRBD1. V was clipped by 5 bases and J by 5 bases; unmatched bases: 4. The germline CDR1 and CDR2 sequences are MNHEY and SVGAGI. This CDR3 has 13 residues.

V and J are TRBV28 and TRBJ2-7, with D perhaps TRBD1 (6 bases). The CDR3 consists of 15 residues. V was cut by 3 bases and J by 4 bases, with 16 bases left in between. Germline V lookup: CDR1 MDHEN, CDR2 SYDVKM. Here the CDR3 reads CASSFSLGQKYEQYF. For the CDR3, the DNA is TGTGCCAGCAGTTTTTCCTTGGGACAAAAATACGAGCAGTACTTC.

The V call is TRBV5-1, the J call TRBJ1-2; perhaps TRBD1 as D (5 bases). V lost 0 bases to trimming and J lost 8 bases, with 17 bases between them. The CDR3 has 15 residues. CDR1 is SGHRS, CDR2 YFSETQ, per germline. The CDR3 DNA reads TGCGCCAGCAGCTTGGGGACACCGCCTTCGATCGGCTACACCTTC. Its translation is CASSLGTPPSIGYTF.

This chain joins TRBV7-9 and TRBJ2-2, with D unresolved. Germline values: CDR1 SEHNR, CDR2 FQNEAQ (reference sequence). CDR3 length equals 13 residues. The V gene lost 4 bases and the J gene lost 6 bases, with 9 bases spanning the gap. The CDR3 DNA follows: TGTGCCAGCAGCTCTACAGATTCCGGGGAGCTGTTTTTT. Translating gives CASSSTDSGELFF.

This chain joins TRBV3-1 (or the pseudogene TRBV3-2) and TRBJ1-1; D might be TRBD1 (5 bases). V was pared by 3 bases and J by 3 bases, with 14 bases between. The CDR3 covers 15 residues. Germline V gives CDR1 LGHDT, CDR2 YNNKEL (reference sequence). The CDR3 DNA is TGTGCCAGCAGCCACCTCGGGGGGACCCACACTGAAGCTTTCTTT. It yields the protein CASSHLGGTHTEAFF.

The rearrangement uses TRBV4-2 and TRBJ2-7, with 10 nucleotides matching TRBD1. The CDR3 spans 15 residues. The V gene's germline CDR1 is LGHNA and CDR2 YNFKEQ. The J segment lost 2 bases and the V segment lost 4 bases, leaving 5 bases of the junction unmatched. The chain's CDR3 is CASSPDRGWAYEQYF. DNA for the CDR3: TGTGCCAGCAGCCCGGACAGGGGGTGGGCCTACGAGCAGTACTTC.

This rearrangement joins TRBV30 to TRBJ1-5, with a possible D match to TRBD1 (6 bases). CDR3 size: 16 residues. Trimming removed 3 bases from V and 0 bases from J, with 15 bases in between. CDR1 and CDR2 from the germline V gene are GTSNPN and SVGIG (reference sequence). This chain's CDR3 is CAWRGGSEYSNQPQHF. CDR3 DNA: TGTGCCTGGAGAGGGGGAAGCGAATATAGCAATCAGCCCCAGCATTTT.

V and J are TRBV28 and TRBJ2-6; a weak D match, TRBD1 (6 bases). The ends were cut back, 5 bases at V and 6 bases at J, with 20 bases in the middle. Germline V CDR1 and CDR2: MDHEN, SYDVKM. CDR3 size: 17 residues. CDR3: CASSPPARQAVANVLTF. Here the CDR3 DNA reads TGTGCCAGCAGTCCGCCAGCGAGACAGGCGGTGGCCAACGTCCTGACTTTC.

The V gene is TRBV19, the J gene TRBJ2-7, with D tentatively TRBD1 (6 bases). This CDR3 has 13 amino acids. The germline V and J ends were trimmed by 3 bases and 7 bases, with 13 bases remaining between them. Germline-derived CDR1 and CDR2 are LNHDA and SQIVND (reference sequence). In nucleotides, the CDR3 is TGTGCCAGTAGTATTGGAACAGGGAGTGAGCAGTACTTC. Translation gives CASSIGTGSEQYF.

The chain carries TRBV15 and TRBJ1-2; the D gene is possibly TRBD1 (5 bases). Trimming stripped 2 bases from V and 2 bases from J, with 12 bases between. From germline, CDR1 is LNHNV and CDR2 YYDKDF (reference sequence). The CDR3 has 15 amino acids. CDR3 loop: CATSRNKGRNYGYTF. In DNA form, the CDR3 reads TGTGCCACCAGCAGAAACAAGGGGCGCAACTATGGCTACACCTTC.

This clone has a single count. This chain uses TRBV10-2 with TRBJ1-5; TRBD1 might be the D (6 bases). Germline values: CDR1 WSHSY, CDR2 SAAADI. The CDR3 totals 15 residues. Trimming stripped 6 bases from V and 4 bases from J, with 16 bases between. CDR3 sequence: CASSLYGQRNQPQHF. CDR3 DNA: TGCGCCAGCAGCCTATATGGACAGAGAAATCAGCCCCAGCATTTT.

The chain couples TRBV29-1 to TRBJ2-7, with TRBD2 identical over 8 bases. V trimming: 6 bases; J trimming: 1 base; junction bases outside the gene matches: 14. Germline V gene lookup returns CDR1 SQVTM and CDR2 ANQGSEA. The CDR3 covers 16 residues. The CDR3 is CSVYLGGGLGSYEQYF. The CDR3 DNA follows: TGCAGCGTATACCTTGGGGGGGGACTAGGTTCCTACGAGCAGTACTTC.

The chain couples TRBV6-5 to TRBJ2-1, with 8 bases fitting TRBD2. V lost 0 bases to trimming and J lost 4 bases; unmatched junction nucleotides: 5. Germline values: CDR1 MNHEY, CDR2 SVGAGI. This CDR3 comprises 16 residues. The CDR3 nucleotides are TGTGCCAGCAGTTACTCGAGCCTAGCGGGTTACAATGAGCAGTTCTTC. Translation gives CASSYSSLAGYNEQFF.

The rearrangement uses TRBV10-1 and TRBJ2-7; D gene uncertain. CDR3 size: 13 residues. Germline V gene data show CDR1 as WNHNN and CDR2 as SYGVQD (reference sequence). With 0 bases removed from V and 4 bases from J, the gap between germline ends came to 7 bases. This CDR3 reads CASSESRSYEQYF. The DNA for the CDR3 is TGCGCCAGCAGTGAGTCGCGTTCGTACGAGCAGTACTTC.

This clone has only a few counts. This sequence joins TRBV10-3 and TRBJ1-5; possibly TRBD1 for D (6 bases). The CDR3 contains 12 residues. V was cut by 6 bases and J by 5 bases, with 8 bases left in between. In germline, CDR1 is ENHRY, CDR2 SYGVKD. The CDR3 reads CAISPGDQPQHF. The CDR3 DNA follows: TGTGCCATCAGCCCAGGGGATCAGCCCCAGCATTTT.

The chain is built from TRBV18 and TRBJ1-1; a weak D match, TRBD1 (6 bases). V lost 5 bases, J lost 3 bases, and 7 bases lay in between. CDR1 is KGHSH and CDR2 is LQKENI in the germline V gene. CDR3 length equals 12 residues. CDR3 DNA sequence: TGTGCCAGCTCAGCAGGGGACACTGAAGCTTTCTTT. This codes for CASSAGDTEAFF.

This clone occurred once. V and J are TRBV3-1 (or the pseudogene TRBV3-2) and TRBJ2-7; 9 bases fit TRBD2. CDR1 and CDR2 (germline): LGHDT, YNNKEL (reference sequence). The CDR3 totals 15 residues. The V and J ends lost 5 bases and 6 bases, in that order; junction bases with no gene match: 11. In DNA, the CDR3 is TGTGCCAGCAGCGGAAGTTCAAGCGGGGGGTTCGAGCAGTACTTC. It translates to CASSGSSSGGFEQYF.

The gene calls are TRBV18 and TRBJ2-5; no firm D call. CDR1 is KGHSH, CDR2 LQKENI, per germline. CDR3 size: 13 residues. V was clipped by 6 bases and J by 3 bases, with 11 bases between them. This CDR3 reads CASSQLPKETQYF. The CDR3 DNA is TGTGCCAGCTCCCAGTTACCAAAAGAGACCCAGTACTTC.

V is TRBV6-5 and J is TRBJ1-6, with 10 bases that match TRBD1. This CDR3 region has 16 residues. The germline CDR1 and CDR2 sequences are MNHEY and SVGAGI. Trimming at V came to 0 bases and at J to 9 bases, leaving 5 bases not matched to a gene. The CDR3: CASSYSLTGGGSPLHF. The CDR3 DNA reads TGTGCCAGCAGTTACTCCCTGACAGGGGGCGGTTCACCCCTCCACTTT.